The 16 T cell receptor beta chains below were found in one sample sequenced in a study of blood T cells in healthy people across ages (dated by TCRdb to 2013 to 2016). Library preparation used 5' RACE. Instrument used: Illumina HiSeq 2500. A second PCR of about 6 to 12 cycles was performed with a sample-barcoded 5' primer and a J-beta primer mix. Using fastp trimming at Q25 and MiXCR clonotype assembly, TCRdb reanalyzed the public sequencing data and kept in-frame beta chains. When rows share a CDR3 protein, they turn into one entry using the most common DNA and genes. This sample lists roughly 800,000 distinct CDR3 sequences; about 34% were detected once. Approximately 13% of the sample belongs to the ten largest clones. Material for sequencing was blood. These receptors all come from a man aged 18 to 30 in good health.

V gene TRBV20-1 combines with J gene TRBJ1-5; TRBD1 aligns across 7 bases. The germline V gene has CDR1 DFQATT and CDR2 SNEGSKA (reference sequence). The CDR3 loop spans 17 amino acids. The V segment lost 0 bases and the J segment 9 bases; nucleotides outside the gene matches: 17. The CDR3 here is CSARDLGGTGVRGPQHF. CDR3 coding DNA: TGCAGTGCTAGAGATCTTGGGGGAACAGGGGTCCGGGGGCCCCAGCATTTT.

This clonotype occurred a few times. The V gene is TRBV25-1, the J gene TRBJ1-5; the match to TRBD1 covers 7 bases. In germline, CDR1 is MGHDK, CDR2 SYGVNS. This CDR3 has 14 amino acids. J gave up 7 bases and V 2 bases, and 5 bases lay outside the gene matches. CDR3 sequence reads: CASSEGTEKQPQHF. The CDR3, as DNA: TGTGCCAGCAGTGAAGGGACAGAAAAGCAGCCCCAGCATTTT.

This clonotype was observed many times. V usage is TRBV7-9 and J usage is TRBJ1-2; D not certain. V gave up 6 bases and J gave up 2 bases, with 7 bases separating them. Per germline, CDR1 SEHNR and CDR2 FQNEAQ (reference sequence). The CDR3 consists of 12 residues. This chain's CDR3 is CASSPTNYGYTF. The CDR3 nucleotides read TGTGCCAGCAGTCCGACGAACTATGGCTACACCTTC.

DNA for the CDR3: TGTGCCAGCAGTTACTTGGGGCACCCGCGCACAGATACGCAGTATTTT. Residues: CASSYLGHPRTDTQYF. The chain employs TRBV6-2 or TRBV6-3 and TRBJ2-3; possibly TRBD1 for D (5 bases). The germline V and J ends were trimmed by 1 base and 1 base, with 12 bases remaining between them. This CDR3 is 16 amino acids long. Germline values: CDR1 MNHEY, CDR2 SVGEGT.

CDR3 DNA: TGTGCCAGCAGGGCGGGGACGGATAATTCACCCCTCCACTTT. The encoded protein is CASRAGTDNSPLHF. The chain has TRBV25-1 and TRBJ1-6; weak D call: TRBD1 (5 bases). CDR3 length equals 14 residues. Between the trimmed V and J ends, which lost 6 bases and 5 bases, there was a span of 11 bases. CDR1 MGHDK and CDR2 SYGVNS come from the germline V gene. The entire variable domain, with the rest obtained from reference TRBV25-1 and TRBJ1-6, is as follows: EADIYQTPRYLVIGTGKKITLECSQTMGHDKMYWYQQDPGMELHLIHYSYGVNSTEKGDLSSESTVSRIRTEHFPLTLESARPSHTSQYLCASRAGTDNSPLHFGNGTRLTVT.

In its sample, this clonotype was seen many times. This rearrangement joins TRBV5-6 to TRBJ2-1; D gene uncertain. V was cut by 2 bases and J by 5 bases, with 14 bases left in between. The germline V gene encodes CDR1 SGHDT and CDR2 YYEEEE. This CDR3 has 15 residues. Here the CDR3 DNA reads TGTGCCAGCAGCTTCGGCCCGACTGAGCACAATGAGCAGTTCTTC. It codes for CASSFGPTEHNEQFF.

The table lists this clonotype with many counts. The V and J genes are TRBV7-2 and TRBJ2-3; weak D call: TRBD2 (6 bases). The germline V gene encodes CDR1 SGHTA and CDR2 FQGNSA. The CDR3 sequence is 13 residues long. V gave up 5 bases and J gave up 6 bases, with 12 bases separating them. The CDR3 here is CASSPGTGDTQYF. CDR3 DNA: TGTGCCAGCAGCCCCGGGACTGGGGATACGCAGTATTTT. Supplemented by reference TRBV7-2 and TRBJ2-3, the full variable domain reads GAGVSQSPSNKVTEKGKDVELRCDPISGHTALYWYRQSLGQGLEFLIYFQGNSAPDKSGLPSDRFSAERTGGSVSTLTIQRTQQEDSAVYLCASSPGTGDTQYFGPGTRLTVL.

There are a few counts of this clonotype. The V and J genes are TRBV12-3 or TRBV12-4 and TRBJ1-5, with D uncertain. The CDR3 has 14 residues. The germline V and J ends were trimmed by 5 bases and 3 bases, with 11 bases remaining between them. CDR3: CASSQRASNQPQHF. As DNA, the CDR3 is TGTGCCAGCAGTCAACGGGCTTCCAATCAGCCCCAGCATTTT.

This clonotype was detected only a few times. The rearrangement links TRBV5-1 to TRBJ2-3, with 10 bases matching TRBD2. The CDR3 totals 16 residues. V lost 4 bases, J lost 6 bases, and 11 bases stayed unmatched. Germline V gene data show CDR1 as SGHRS and CDR2 as YFSETQ. The CDR3 DNA reads TGCGCCAGCAGCAGGGCCATGGGACTAGCGACGGATACGCAGTATTTT. It codes for CASSRAMGLATDTQYF.

This clonotype was recorded many times. V gene TRBV7-9 combines with J gene TRBJ1-1; D is perhaps TRBD1 (6 bases). V was shortened by 5 bases and J by 1 base, with 11 bases between the two germline ends. Germline-derived CDR1 and CDR2 are SEHNR and FQNEAQ (reference sequence). This CDR3 has 14 amino acids. As DNA, the CDR3 is TGTGCCAGCAGCCCGGGACATCAGAACACTGAAGCTTTCTTT. Translating gives CASSPGHQNTEAFF.

The chain joins TRBV7-9 to TRBJ2-5; D remains ambiguous. Trimming pared 5 bases from V and 11 bases from J, leaving 18 bases between. CDR3 length equals 13 residues. Germline values: CDR1 SEHNR, CDR2 FQNEAQ (reference sequence). This CDR3 is CASSPRAAPIQYF. The DNA of the CDR3 is TGTGCCAGCAGCCCCCGGGCAGCCCCGATACAGTACTTC.

This clonotype was counted only a few times. The chain carries TRBV7-9 and TRBJ1-2; unclear D gene. CDR1 and CDR2 from the germline V gene are SEHNR and FQNEAQ (reference sequence). This CDR3 has 14 amino acids. Trimming removed 5 bases from V and 1 base from J, with 11 bases in between. The CDR3, as DNA: TGTGCCAGCAGCCTTGACACCATTAACTATGGCTACACCTTC. This codes for CASSLDTINYGYTF.

With respect to this clonotype: The junction shows a germline mismatch at one end, possibly a read error. The chain joins TRBV11-2 to TRBJ2-7, with D possibly being TRBD2 (6 bases). Germline CDR1 reads SGHAT; CDR2 reads FQNNGV. The CDR3 totals 14 residues. The CDR3 region has the DNA TGTGTCAGCAACGAAACGGGACTGAACCTAGAGCAGTACTTC. Protein: CVSNETGLNLEQYF.

V gene TRBV4-3 combines with J gene TRBJ1-2; D remains ambiguous. Germline V gene data show CDR1 as LGHNA and CDR2 as YSLEER. The CDR3 has 14 residues. V lost 0 bases and J lost 11, with 16 bases in between. The CDR3 loop reads CASSQDLGPEEYTF. The CDR3 nucleotides read TGCGCCAGCAGCCAAGATCTCGGACCAGAGGAATACACCTTC.

This clonotype has only a few counts. The chain carries TRBV12-3 or TRBV12-4 and TRBJ2-1; TRBD2 matches at 12 bases. This CDR3 comprises 16 residues. V trimming: 3 bases; J trimming: 4 bases; junction bases outside the gene matches: 4. The CDR3 spells CASSLTSGGGYNEQFF. CDR3 coding DNA: TGTGCCAGCAGTTTGACTAGCGGGGGAGGATACAATGAGCAGTTCTTC.

This clonotype appeared a few times. CDR3 region: CASSSRNSYNEQFF. CDR3 nucleotides: TGCGCCAGCAGCTCCCGGAACTCCTACAATGAGCAGTTCTTC. The chain couples TRBV5-1 to TRBJ2-1; D is undetermined. Germline CDR1 SGHRS, CDR2 YFSETQ. V was trimmed by 3 bases and J by 0 bases, leaving 7 bases between them. This CDR3 contains 14 residues.